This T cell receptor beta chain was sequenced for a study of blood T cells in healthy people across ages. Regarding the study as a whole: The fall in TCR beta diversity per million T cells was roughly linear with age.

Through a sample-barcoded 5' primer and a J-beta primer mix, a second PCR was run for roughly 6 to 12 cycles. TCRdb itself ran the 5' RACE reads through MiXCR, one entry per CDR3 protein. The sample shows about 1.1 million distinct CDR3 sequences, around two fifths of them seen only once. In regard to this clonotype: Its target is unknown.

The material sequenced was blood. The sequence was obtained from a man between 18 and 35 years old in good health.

The chain's CDR3 is CASSSTGGLGTEAFF. The CDR3 DNA reads TGTGCCAGCAGTAGTACAGGGGGGCTAGGCACTGAAGCTTTCTTT. The chain employs TRBV27 and TRBJ1-1, with 8 positions matching TRBD1. Germline CDR1 reads MNHEY; CDR2 reads SMNVEV (reference sequence). The V gene end was trimmed by 5 bases and the J gene end by 4 bases; junction bases not matched to a gene: 9. This CDR3 has 15 residues.